This T cell receptor beta chain was sequenced in a study of blood T cells in healthy people across ages. Ranging in age from about 6 to 90, the donors were healthy Caucasian individuals from Russia. Samples had at least 6.5 million PBMCs isolated from them. The V gene's germline CDR1 is LGHNA and CDR2 YNFKEQ. CDR3 length equals 16 residues. Trimming stripped 0 bases from V and 2 bases from J, with 14 bases between. With a J-beta primer mix and a sample-barcoded 5' primer, a second PCR ran about 6 to 11 cycles. TCRdb itself ran the 5' RACE reads through MiXCR, one entry per CDR3 protein. The sample shows about 510,000 distinct CDR3 sequences, approximately 26% of them seen only once. These data were likewise used in another study, on T cells of mothers and their children. That publication notes: Once extracted, all RNA went into cDNA synthesis at roughly 1.5 ug per 15 ul. Over 8 million TCR beta CDR3 reads were obtained from each mother, and about 3 million from each child.

The chain carries TRBV4-2 and TRBJ2-7; TRBD2 might be the D (6 bases). This TCR was sampled from a boy aged 2 to 9 in good health. Sequencing input: blood. The CDR3 loop is CASSQEMAEGPYEQYF. Written as DNA, the CDR3 is TGTGCCAGCAGCCAAGAAATGGCGGAGGGCCCCTACGAGCAGTACTTC.